These T cell receptor beta chains were read from a single sample in a study of identical twins. MiXCR was run by TCRdb on the 5' RACE reads, yielding one entry per CDR3 protein. The sample records about 100,000 distinct CDR3 sequences, roughly 6% being singletons. Sequenced: memory T cells sorted from blood. These receptors were obtained from a woman aged 50 to 60 in good health. CDR3s include the opening cysteine and the closing phenylalanine or tryptophan. A D gene is named only where the DNA matches it firmly. The listing skips clone size in some rows; elsewhere it reads once, few, many or a size class.

TRBV12-5	NA	TRBJ1-6	NA	CASSGRSSPLHF	TGTGCTAGTTCTGGCCGAAGTTCACCCCTCCACTTT
TRBV3-1	NA	TRBJ2-2	many	CASRRSRGLRRGNTGELFF	TGTGCCAGCAGACGCTCCCGGGGTCTTAGGCGGGGGAACACCGGGGAGCTGTTTTTT
TRBV12-5	NA	TRBJ2-7	NA	CASGLPTYEQYF	TGTGCTAGTGGTTTGCCGACCTACGAGCAGTACTTC
TRBV12-3/TRBV12-4	NA	TRBJ1-2	many	CASSLGHTNYGYTF	TGTGCCAGCAGTTTAGGACACACTAACTATGGCTACACCTTC
TRBV3-1	NA	TRBJ2-7	many	CASSHTPGTPVYEQYF	TGTGCCAGCAGCCACACTCCCGGGACGCCGGTCTACGAGCAGTACTTC
TRBV7-8	TRBD1	TRBJ1-5	few	CASSLTRQGGQPQHF	TGTGCCAGCAGCTTAACCAGACAGGGGGGTCAGCCCCAGCATTTT
TRBV20-1	NA	TRBJ2-5	many	CSAATGRETQYF	TGCAGTGCTGCTACAGGGCGAGAGACCCAGTACTTC
TRBV19	TRBD1	TRBJ2-5	many	CASTPGQGWETQYF	TGTGCCAGTACTCCCGGACAGGGTTGGGAGACCCAGTACTTC
TRBV7-2	NA	TRBJ1-5	many	CASSLVPGNRKPQHF	TGTGCCAGCAGCTTAGTCCCAGGGAATCGGAAGCCCCAGCATTTT
TRBV11-2	TRBD2	TRBJ2-3	NA	CASSGGAQYF	TGTGCCAGCAGCGGGGGGGCGCAGTATTTT
TRBV5-1	TRBD1	TRBJ2-6	many	CASRAGTVTGANVLTF	TGCGCCAGCAGGGCCGGGACAGTAACTGGGGCCAACGTCCTGACTTTC
TRBV6-4	NA	TRBJ2-6	many	CASSDGDPSGANVLTF	TGTGCCAGCAGTGACGGGGACCCATCTGGGGCCAACGTCCTGACTTTC
TRBV9	TRBD2	TRBJ2-1	many	CASSVAGTSSHEQFF	TGTGCCAGCAGCGTAGCTGGGACTAGCTCCCATGAGCAGTTCTTC
TRBV18	TRBD1	TRBJ1-2	many	CASSPKDRELRGYTF	TGTGCCAGCTCACCTAAGGACAGGGAACTGCGGGGCTACACCTTC
TRBV20-1	NA	TRBJ2-1	many	CSATGKRSYNEQFF	TGCAGTGCTACCGGGAAGAGGTCCTACAATGAGCAGTTCTTC
TRBV7-9	TRBD2	TRBJ2-1	many	CASSTRTSDDEQFF	TGTGCCAGCAGCACCCGGACTAGCGACGATGAGCAGTTCTTC
TRBV7-2	NA	TRBJ1-4	few	CASSLQTAANEKLFF	TGTGCCAGCAGCTTACAGACGGCGGCGAATGAAAAACTGTTTTTT
TRBV3-1	TRBD2	TRBJ2-3	NA	CASSLTLAGSTDAQYF	TGTGCCAGCAGCCTCACACTAGCGGGGAGCACAGATGCGCAGTATTTT
TRBV2	TRBD2	TRBJ2-1	many	CASSDTSGPYNEQFF	TGTGCCAGCAGCGATACTAGCGGCCCCTACAATGAGCAGTTCTTC
TRBV20-1	TRBD1	TRBJ1-3	many	CSATRQGAGNTIYF	TGCAGTGCAACCCGACAGGGGGCTGGAAACACCATATATTTT
TRBV15	NA	TRBJ1-2	NA	CATSSGGDYGYTF	TGTGCCACCAGCTCCGGGGGGGACTATGGCTACACCTTC
TRBV18	NA	TRBJ2-2	few	CASSPDRGQSTGELFF	TGTGCCAGCTCACCGGATCGAGGACAGTCGACCGGGGAGCTGTTTTTT